This TCR beta chain was sequenced for a study of T-cell memory formation after mild COVID-19. This clonotype came up a few times. Its specificity is not known. Germline V gene lookup returns CDR1 SGHRS and CDR2 YFSETQ. V was pared by 3 bases and J by 0 bases, with 9 bases between. The CDR3 contains 14 residues. It was 5'RACE with constant-segment primers that produced the TCR alpha and TCR beta cDNA libraries, which carried sample barcodes and UMIs. One entry per CDR3 protein, called by TCRdb with MiXCR from the 5' RACE reads. In the table there are more than 450,000 distinct CDR3 sequences, roughly 18% of which are singletons. Study-level points and caveats: Later expanders leaned toward CD4+, whereas clones contracting from day 15 to 85 were balanced CD4/CD8.

The sample consisted of PBMCs or a T cell subset sorted from them (not recorded which). The rearrangement links TRBV5-1 to TRBJ1-2; tentative D call: TRBD1 (5 bases). The receptor comes from an adult woman who had mild COVID-19 (a few samples of this study predate the infection). Cell type and time point are not known. The chain's CDR3 is CASSSLGANYGYTF. Written as DNA, the CDR3 is TGCGCCAGCAGCTCACTAGGGGCTAACTATGGCTACACCTTC.